This TCR beta chain was profiled in a study of blood T cell repertoires in COVID-19 (dated by TCRdb to 2018 to 2021). For the wider study: Collaborator samples came from the United States, Italy and Spain and covered acute and convalescent phases of COVID-19. The material from the prospective study consisted of cDNA or gDNA derived from T cells, B-cell-depleted T cells, or PBMCs. Deeply sampled blood TCRbeta repertoires from subjects exposed to, actively infected with, or recovered from COVID-19 were included in the dataset. A freely available public database, intended as a resource for researchers studying the immune response to SARS-CoV-2, is where the repertoires were released. Samples were obtained from the ongoing ImmuneRACE study (first 160 participants) and from some 1,200 subjects provided by 6 global collaborators. Nearly every sample came with metadata listing a de-identified subject ID, COVID-19 status, age in years and sex. Where available, HLA class I and class II types were obtained from metadata supplied by the sample provider rather than from assay-based typing. Overall study outcomes, separate from this receptor: The amount of clinical and demographic metadata varied by source and participant and was provided uncurated.

Each collaborating institution followed its own protocols to collect whole blood in K2EDTA tubes. For TCRbeta analysis, collaborators shipped samples in one of three forms: frozen whole blood, isolated PBMCs, or DNA extracted from either of those sample types. TCRbeta CDR3 regions were amplified from genomic DNA by means of the immunoSEQ Assay, a bias-controlled multiplex PCR. The original methods were these. The number of nucleated cells in each sample was estimated by amplification of reference gene primers within the assay. To quantify the absolute abundance of each unique TCRbeta CDR3 rearrangement, sequence reads were collapsed and filtered. For each sample, productive Simpson clonality was calculated as the square root of Simpson's diversity index across productive rearrangements. The table comes from immuneACCESS by way of TCRdb, which keeps in-frame sequences with V and J called. Part of the clones is missing from these tables; in studies checked, under half for an unresolved V gene and the rest for unknown reasons. The DNA was the basis for D and trimming; V, J and clone size are from that table. Counted in this sample were roughly 320,000 clones; roughly 85% of them appeared once. The ten top clones hold 7.2% of the sample.

Concerning this clone itself: Its recognized antigen is unknown. No much larger clone is present one base from it, and per-base qualities are unavailable.

In the germline V gene, CDR1 corresponds to SGHVS and CDR2 to FQNEAQ. From V the trimming removes 2 bases and from J it removes 1 base, while the gene matches leave 6 bases of the junction unaccounted for. The CDR3 contains 16 residues, cysteine and phenylalanine counted. CDR3 DNA only is kept here, 48 bases in frame from base 1. The clonotype comes from a human donor in a cohort sampled during active COVID-19. The chain links TRBV7-8 with TRBJ2-3; 7 bases in the junction line up with TRBD1. Material for sequencing was peripheral blood. The nucleotide sequence is given as TGTGCCAGCAGCTTACTTCCTGGACAGGGCACAGATACGCAGTATTTT. This codes for CASSLLPGQGTDTQYF.